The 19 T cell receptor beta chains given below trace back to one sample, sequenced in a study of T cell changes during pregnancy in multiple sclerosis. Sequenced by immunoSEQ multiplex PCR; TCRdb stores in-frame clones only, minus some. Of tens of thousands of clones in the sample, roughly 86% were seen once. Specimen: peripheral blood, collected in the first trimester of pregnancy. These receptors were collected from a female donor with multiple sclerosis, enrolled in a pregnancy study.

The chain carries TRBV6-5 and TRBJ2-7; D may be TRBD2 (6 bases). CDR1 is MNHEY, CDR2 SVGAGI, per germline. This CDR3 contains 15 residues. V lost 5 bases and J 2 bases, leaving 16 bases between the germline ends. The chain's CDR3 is CASSPPGEGTYEQYF. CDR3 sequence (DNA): TGTGCCAGCAGTCCCCCGGGGGAAGGGACCTACGAGCAGTACTTC.

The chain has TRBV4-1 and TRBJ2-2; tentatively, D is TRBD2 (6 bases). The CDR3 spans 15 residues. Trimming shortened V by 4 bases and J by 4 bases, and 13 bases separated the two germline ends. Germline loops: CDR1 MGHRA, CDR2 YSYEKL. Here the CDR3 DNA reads TGCGCCAGCAGCCTAAGGGGACTGACCACCGGGGAGCTGTTTTTT. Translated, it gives CASSLRGLTTGELFF.

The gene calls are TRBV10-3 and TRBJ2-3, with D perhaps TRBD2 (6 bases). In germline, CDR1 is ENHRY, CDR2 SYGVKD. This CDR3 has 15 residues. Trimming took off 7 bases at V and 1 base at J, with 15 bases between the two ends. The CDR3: CAITGGQRGTDTQYF. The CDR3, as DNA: TGTGCCATCACCGGAGGGCAGCGGGGCACAGATACGCAGTATTTT.

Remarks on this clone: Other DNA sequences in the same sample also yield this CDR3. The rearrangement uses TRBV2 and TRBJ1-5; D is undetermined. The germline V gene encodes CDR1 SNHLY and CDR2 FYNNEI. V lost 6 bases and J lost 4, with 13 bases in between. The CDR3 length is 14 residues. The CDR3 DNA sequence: TGTGCCAGCAGAAGTGCAGTCGCAAATCAGCCCCAGCATTTT. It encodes CASRSAVANQPQHF.

CDR3 coding DNA: TGTGCCAGCAGCTTGGACACCCGATACCGGGACAGCTACTATGGCTACACCTTC. Translation: CASSLDTRYRDSYYGYTF. The V gene is TRBV7-9, the J gene TRBJ1-2; 7 bases fit TRBD1. The CDR3 is 18 residues long. V gave up 3 bases and J gave up 3 bases; unmatched junction bases: 16. Germline CDR1 SEHNR, CDR2 FQNEAQ (reference sequence).

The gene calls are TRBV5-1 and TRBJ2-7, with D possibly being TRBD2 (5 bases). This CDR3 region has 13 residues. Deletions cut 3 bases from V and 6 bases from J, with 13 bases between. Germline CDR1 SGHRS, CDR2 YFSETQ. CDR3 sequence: CASSYEGIGEQYF. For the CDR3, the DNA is TGCGCCAGCAGCTATGAGGGTATCGGCGAGCAGTACTTC.

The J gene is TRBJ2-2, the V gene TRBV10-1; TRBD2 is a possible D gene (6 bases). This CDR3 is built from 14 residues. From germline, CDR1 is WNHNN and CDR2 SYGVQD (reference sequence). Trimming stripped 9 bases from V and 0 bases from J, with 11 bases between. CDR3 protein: CASPGGPNTGELFF. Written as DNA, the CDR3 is TGCGCCAGTCCCGGAGGGCCGAACACCGGGGAGCTGTTTTTT.

The CDR3 spells CASSPRTGNPYEQYF. The DNA of the CDR3 is TGTGCCAGCAGTCCGAGGACAGGAAACCCCTACGAGCAGTACTTC. This chain joins TRBV28 and TRBJ2-7, with 7 bases aligning to TRBD1. Trimming took 5 bases from V and 2 from J; bases not matched to a gene: 9. Germline CDR1 and CDR2: MDHEN and SYDVKM. The CDR3 is 15 amino acids.

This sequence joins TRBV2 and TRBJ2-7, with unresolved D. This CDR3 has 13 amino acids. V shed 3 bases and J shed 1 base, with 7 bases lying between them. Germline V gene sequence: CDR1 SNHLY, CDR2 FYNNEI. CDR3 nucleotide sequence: TGTGCCAGCAGTGATGGCCGTTCCTACGAGCAGTACTTC. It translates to CASSDGRSYEQYF.

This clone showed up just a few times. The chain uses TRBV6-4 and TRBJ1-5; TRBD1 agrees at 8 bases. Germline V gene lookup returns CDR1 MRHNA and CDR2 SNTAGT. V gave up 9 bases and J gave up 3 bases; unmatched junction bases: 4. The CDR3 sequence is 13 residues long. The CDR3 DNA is TGTGCCAGTTCGGACAGGGCCAATCAGCCCCAGCATTTT. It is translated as CASSDRANQPQHF.

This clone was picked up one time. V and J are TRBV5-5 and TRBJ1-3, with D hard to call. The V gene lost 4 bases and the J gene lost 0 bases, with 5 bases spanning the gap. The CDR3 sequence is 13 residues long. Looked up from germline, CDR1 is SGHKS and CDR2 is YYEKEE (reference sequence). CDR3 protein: CASSAGSGNTIYF. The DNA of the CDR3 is TGTGCCAGCAGCGCGGGCTCTGGAAACACCATATATTTT.

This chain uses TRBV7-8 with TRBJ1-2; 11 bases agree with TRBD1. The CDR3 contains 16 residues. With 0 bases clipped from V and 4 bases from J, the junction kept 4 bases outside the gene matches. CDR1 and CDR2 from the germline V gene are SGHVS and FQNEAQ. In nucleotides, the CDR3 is TGTGCCAGCAGCTTAGCCGGGACAGGGGGACCCTATGGCTACACCTTC. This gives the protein CASSLAGTGGPYGYTF.

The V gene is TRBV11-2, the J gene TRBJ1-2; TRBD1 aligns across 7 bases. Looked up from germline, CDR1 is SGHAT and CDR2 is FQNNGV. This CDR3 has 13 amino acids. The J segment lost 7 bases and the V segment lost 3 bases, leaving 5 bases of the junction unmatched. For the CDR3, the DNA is TGTGCCAGCAGCTTCGACAGGGTTGGTGGCTACACCTTC. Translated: CASSFDRVGGYTF.

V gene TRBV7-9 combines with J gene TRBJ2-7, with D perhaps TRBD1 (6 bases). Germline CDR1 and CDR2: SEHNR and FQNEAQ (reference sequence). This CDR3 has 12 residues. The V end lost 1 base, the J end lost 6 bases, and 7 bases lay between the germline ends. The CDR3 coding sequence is TGTGCCAGCAGCTTAGGAGGGGGCGAGCAGTACTTC. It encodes CASSLGGGEQYF.

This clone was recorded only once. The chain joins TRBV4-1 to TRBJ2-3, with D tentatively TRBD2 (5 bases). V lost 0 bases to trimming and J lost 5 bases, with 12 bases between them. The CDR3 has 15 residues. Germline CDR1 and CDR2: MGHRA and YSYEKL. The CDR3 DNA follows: TGCGCCAGCAGCCAAGAAAGGGTTCGGGGAGATACGCAGTATTTT. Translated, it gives CASSQERVRGDTQYF.

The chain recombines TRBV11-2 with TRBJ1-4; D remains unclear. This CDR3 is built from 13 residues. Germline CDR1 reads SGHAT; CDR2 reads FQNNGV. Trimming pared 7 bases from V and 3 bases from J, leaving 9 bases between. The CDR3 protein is CASTPRANEKLFF. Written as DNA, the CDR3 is TGTGCCAGCACCCCCCGTGCTAATGAAAAACTGTTTTTT. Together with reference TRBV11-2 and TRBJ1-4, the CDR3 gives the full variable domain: EAGVAQSPRYKIIEKRQSVAFWCNPISGHATLYWYQQILGQGPKLLIQFQNNGVVDDSQLPKDRFSAERLKGVDSTLKIQPAKLEDSAVYLCASTPRANEKLFFGSGTQLSVL.

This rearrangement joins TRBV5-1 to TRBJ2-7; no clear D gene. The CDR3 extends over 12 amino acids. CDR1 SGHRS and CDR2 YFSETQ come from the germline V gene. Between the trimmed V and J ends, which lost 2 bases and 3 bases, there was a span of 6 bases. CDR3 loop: CASSFDFYEQYF. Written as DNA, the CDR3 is TGCGCCAGCAGCTTTGACTTCTACGAGCAGTACTTC.

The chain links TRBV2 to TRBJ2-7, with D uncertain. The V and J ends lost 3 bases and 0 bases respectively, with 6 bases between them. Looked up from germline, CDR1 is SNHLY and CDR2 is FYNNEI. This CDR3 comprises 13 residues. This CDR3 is CASSEGNSYEQYF. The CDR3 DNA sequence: TGTGCCAGCAGTGAGGGCAACTCCTACGAGCAGTACTTC.

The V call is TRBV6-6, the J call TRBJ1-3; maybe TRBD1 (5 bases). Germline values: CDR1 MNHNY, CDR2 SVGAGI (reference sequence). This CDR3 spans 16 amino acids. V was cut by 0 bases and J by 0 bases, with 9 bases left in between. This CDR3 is CASSYSSTVSGNTIYF. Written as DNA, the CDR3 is TGTGCCAGCAGTTACTCTTCGACAGTCTCTGGAAACACCATATATTTT.